Given below is one T cell receptor beta chain in context. This sample was taken from a study of T cell changes during pregnancy in multiple sclerosis. CDR3 length: 18 amino acids. Germline V CDR1 and CDR2: SGHDN, FVKESK. V lost 1 base and J lost 0, with 15 bases in between. Generated by immunoSEQ multiplex PCR, the TCRdb table keeps only in-frame clones and is missing some. This sample has 45,000 to 50,000 clones, with approximately 90% found just once. The chain couples TRBV14 to TRBJ2-2; tentatively, D is TRBD2 (7 bases). The TCR sequence derives from a female donor in good health, enrolled as a control in a pregnancy study. The sequencing used CD4+ T cells from peripheral blood mononuclear cells, collected in the second trimester of pregnancy. CDR3 region: CASSQVRGARANTGELFF. DNA of the CDR3: TGTGCCAGCAGCCAAGTTCGGGGGGCGCGAGCGAACACCGGGGAGCTGTTTTTT. Using reference TRBV14 and TRBJ2-2 for the parts outside the CDR3, the full variable domain is EAGVTQFPSHSVIEKGQTVTLRCDPISGHDNLYWYRRVMGKEIKFLLHFVKESKQDESGMPNNRFLAERTGGTYSTLKVQPAELEDSGVYFCASSQVRGARANTGELFFGEGSRLTVL.